These T cell receptor beta chains were read from a single sample in a study of blood T cell repertoires in COVID-19. TCRdb's table, derived via immunoSEQ multiplex PCR, lists solely in-frame clones and lacks some. The sample holds around 260,000 clones; roughly 88% are singletons and the top ten take approximately 4.2%. Input material: PBMCs or T cells enriched from blood (not recorded which). The receptors stem from a woman younger than 45 who had recovered from COVID-19. CDR3s include the opening cysteine and the closing phenylalanine or tryptophan. D genes are given only for firm matches. Clone size is given for some rows only: seen once, a few or many times, or a class if the clone is expanded.

D,V,size,J,DNA,CDR3
.,TRBV7-5,.,TRBJ1-6,TGTGCCAGAAGCTTAGAGGCAGGATCGAATTCACCCCTCCACTTT,CARSLEAGSNSPLHF
.,TRBV30,.,TRBJ2-7,TGTGCCTGGAGTGTCCTTGCTCCGGACGAGCAGTACTTC,CAWSVLAPDEQYF
TRBD2,TRBV5-8,.,TRBJ2-7,TGTGCCAGCAGCTTGGCGGGAGGGCCGGGGGAGCAGTACTTC,CASSLAGGPGEQYF
TRBD1,TRBV9,.,TRBJ2-1,TGTGCCAGCAGCGTGGGACAGGGGGTTTTCAATGAGCAGTTCTTC,CASSVGQGVFNEQFF
.,TRBV15,.,TRBJ2-1,TGTGCCACCCAGGGGATTAGTTACAATGAGCAGTTCTTC,CATQGISYNEQFF
TRBD1,TRBV6-5,.,TRBJ1-2,TGTGCCAGCAGTTCTTCCGGGACAGACCCCTATGGCTACACCTTC,CASSSSGTDPYGYTF
.,TRBV5-6,.,TRBJ1-6,TGTGCCAGCAGCCTCATTAGCTATAATTCACCCCTCCACTTT,CASSLISYNSPLHF
TRBD1,TRBV19,.,TRBJ1-4,TGTGCCAGTAGTATTGAGACAGGGTCTGAAAAACTGTTTTTT,CASSIETGSEKLFF
.,TRBV5-1,.,TRBJ2-3,TGCGCCAGCAGCTTCAAAACAGGGAGTCCCCCAGATACGCAGTATTTT,CASSFKTGSPPDTQYF
.,TRBV10-2,.,TRBJ2-3,TGCGCCAGCAGCCTGGCCCTCGGACAGAGAAGCACAGATACGCAGTATTTT,CASSLALGQRSTDTQYF
TRBD2,TRBV7-6,.,TRBJ2-5,TGTGCCAGCAGCTTAGGAACACTAGCGGACTCCCGAGAGACCCAGTACTTC,CASSLGTLADSRETQYF
TRBD1,TRBV19,.,TRBJ1-2,TGTGCCAGTAAAGGACAGGGGGACTATGGCTACACCTTC,CASKGQGDYGYTF
TRBD1,TRBV24-1,once,TRBJ1-5,TGTGCCACCAGTGATTCGACAGGGCGTCTGGGCCAGCCCCAGCATTTT,CATSDSTGRLGQPQHF
.,TRBV5-1,.,TRBJ2-7,TGCGCCAGCAGCTTGAACCAGGGGTTGCCTAGGTACGAGCAGTACTTC,CASSLNQGLPRYEQYF
TRBD1,TRBV7-2,once,TRBJ1-5,TGTGCCAGCAGCTCCACAGGGGCCAATCAGCCCCAGCATTTT,CASSSTGANQPQHF
.,TRBV5-4,.,TRBJ2-5,TGTGCCAGCAGCTTGGAGACAGAAGAGACCCAGTACTTC,CASSLETEETQYF
.,TRBV6-5,.,TRBJ1-3,TGTGCCAGCGGGCTCCAGGCACGCTCTGGAAACACCATATATTTT,CASGLQARSGNTIYF
.,TRBV4-1,.,TRBJ2-3,TGCGCCAGCAGCCAAGTATCAAGCTATGGAGGTACGCAGTATTTT,CASSQVSSYGGTQYF
TRBD2,TRBV11-2,.,TRBJ2-5,TGTGCCAGCAGCACCGGACTAGCGGGGGGTCCGCCACAAGAGACCCAGTACTTC,CASSTGLAGGPPQETQYF
.,TRBV19,few,TRBJ1-4,TGTGCCAGTAGTATAACTTTCTCGGGGGAGCACGAAAAACTGTTTTTT,CASSITFSGEHEKLFF
TRBD1,TRBV14,.,TRBJ2-5,TGTGCCAGCAGCGAAGGGGACAGCTTCCAAGAGACCCAGTACTTC,CASSEGDSFQETQYF
.,TRBV19,few,TRBJ1-5,TGTGCCAGTAGTATACCCCTCTCCAGCAGGCCCGATCAGCCCCAGCATTTT,CASSIPLSSRPDQPQHF